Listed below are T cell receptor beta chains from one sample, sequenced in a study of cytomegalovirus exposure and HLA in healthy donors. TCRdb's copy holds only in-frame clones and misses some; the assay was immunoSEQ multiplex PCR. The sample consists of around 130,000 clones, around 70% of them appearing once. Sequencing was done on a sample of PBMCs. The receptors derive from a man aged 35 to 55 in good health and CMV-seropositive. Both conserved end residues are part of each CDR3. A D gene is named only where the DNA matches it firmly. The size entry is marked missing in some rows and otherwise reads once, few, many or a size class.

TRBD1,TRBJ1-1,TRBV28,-,CASRVPGQGFRTEAFF,TGTGCCAGCCGCGTCCCGGGACAGGGATTCAGGACTGAAGCTTTCTTT
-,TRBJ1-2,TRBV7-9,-,CASSLGGVEGYTF,TGTGCCAGCAGCTTAGGGGGGGTAGAAGGCTACACCTTC
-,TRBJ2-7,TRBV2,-,CASRTAGYEQYF,TGTGCCAGCAGGACGGCAGGTTACGAGCAGTACTTC
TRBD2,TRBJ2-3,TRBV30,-,CAWSLTSGSTDTQYF,TGTGCCTGGAGTCTGACTAGCGGTAGCACAGATACGCAGTATTTT
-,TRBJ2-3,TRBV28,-,CASSLGDLPYVDTQYF,TGTGCCAGCAGTTTAGGAGACTTACCCTACGTCGATACGCAGTATTTT
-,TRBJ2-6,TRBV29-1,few,CSVIEYAGANVLTF,TGCAGCGTTATAGAGTATGCTGGGGCCAACGTCCTGACTTTC
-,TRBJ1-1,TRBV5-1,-,CASSLGQGGTEAFF,TGCGCCAGCAGCTTGGGGCAGGGAGGCACTGAAGCTTTCTTT
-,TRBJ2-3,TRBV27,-,CASSPLAVRTDTQYF,TGTGCCAGCAGCCCTCTGGCGGTTCGCACAGATACGCAGTATTTT
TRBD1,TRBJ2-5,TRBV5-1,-,CASSARGQIAQETQYF,TGCGCCAGCAGCGCCCGGGGACAGATCGCTCAAGAGACCCAGTACTTC
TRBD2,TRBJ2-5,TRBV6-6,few,CATQREVLQETQYF,TGTGCCACCCAGCGGGAGGTTTTACAAGAGACCCAGTACTTC
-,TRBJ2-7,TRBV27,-,CASSLAGLYEQYF,TGTGCCAGCAGTTTGGCAGGCCTCTACGAGCAGTACTTC
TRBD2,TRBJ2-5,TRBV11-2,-,CASSFGAGGRETQYF,TGTGCCAGCAGCTTCGGGGCGGGAGGGCGCGAGACCCAGTACTTC
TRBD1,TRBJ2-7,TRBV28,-,CASSSMGQFYEQYF,TGTGCCAGCAGTAGTATGGGACAGTTCTACGAGCAGTACTTC
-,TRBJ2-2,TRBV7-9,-,CASSLRRGLTGELFF,TGTGCCAGCAGCCTCAGGAGGGGGCTTACCGGGGAGCTGTTTTTT
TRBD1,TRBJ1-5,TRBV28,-,CASRDRQGASNQPQHF,TGTGCCAGCAGGGATCGACAGGGGGCAAGCAATCAGCCCCAGCATTTT
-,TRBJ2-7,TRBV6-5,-,CASSYSTGYEQYF,TGTGCCAGCAGTTACTCGACTGGCTACGAGCAGTACTTC
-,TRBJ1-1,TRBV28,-,CASSLGGVGTEAFF,TGTGCCAGCAGTTTAGGGGGGGTCGGCACTGAAGCTTTCTTT
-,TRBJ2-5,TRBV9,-,CASSVSPTGQETQYF,TGTGCCAGCAGCGTGAGTCCGACAGGCCAAGAGACCCAGTACTTC
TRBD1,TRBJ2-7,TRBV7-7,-,CASSFLGDSSYEQYF,TGTGCCAGCAGCTTTTTGGGGGACAGTTCCTACGAGCAGTACTTC
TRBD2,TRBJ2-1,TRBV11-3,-,CASSLVSGGPDEQFF,TGTGCCAGCAGCTTAGTATCGGGAGGGCCGGATGAGCAGTTCTTC
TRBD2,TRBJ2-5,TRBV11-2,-,CASSFLTSGGAETQYF,TGTGCCAGCAGCTTCCTGACTAGCGGGGGGGCGGAGACCCAGTACTTC
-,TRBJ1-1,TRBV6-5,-,CASSTRGGVSTEAFF,TGTGCCAGCAGCACTCGGGGGGGGGTGAGCACTGAAGCTTTCTTT
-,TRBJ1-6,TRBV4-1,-,CASSLLGESSPLHF,TGCGCCAGCAGCCTCCTCGGGGAGTCTTCACCCCTCCACTTT
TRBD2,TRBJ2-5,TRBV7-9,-,CASSPQTGRMETQYF,TGTGCCAGCAGCCCGCAGACCGGGAGGATGGAGACCCAGTACTTC